The entry below gives a single T cell receptor beta chain sequence along with its context. How the authors handled the data: Amplified reference gene primers provided the basis for estimating nucleated cell counts. Some clones are missing from TCRdb's copy, which holds only in-frame ones; the method was immunoSEQ multiplex PCR. V, J and clone size are taken as reported in that table, and D and trimming were inferred from the DNA itself. The sample yields some 150,000 clones, roughly 80% seen once. This entry comes from a study of blood T cell repertoires in COVID-19. Study information: From the United States, Italy and Spain came samples of acute and convalescent COVID-19. Sample material is recorded as cDNA or gDNA derived from T cells, B-cell-depleted T cells, or PBMCs.

V dropped 3 bases and J dropped 3; count of bases not matched to a gene: 5. The CDR3 runs to 16 residues. The germline CDR1 and CDR2 sequences are MGHRA and YSYEKL. The chain recombines TRBV4-1 with TRBJ1-1, with 12 nucleotides matching TRBD1. The sequence derives from a woman older than 75 with acute or convalescent COVID-19. Sequenced material: peripheral blood. CDR3 protein: CASSQVGTGGYTEAFF. CDR3 in DNA: TGCGCCAGCAGCCAGGTTGGGACAGGGGGCTACACTGAAGCTTTCTTT.